One sample yielded the 30 T cell receptor beta chains listed below, sequenced in a study of technical replicates of blood from several donors. Sequenced by immunoSEQ multiplex PCR; TCRdb stores in-frame clones only, minus some. The sample has around 80,000 clones, around 94% seen once. The sample taken for sequencing was T cells isolated from PBMCs. These receptors were taken from a human donor in good health.

The rearrangement joins TRBV30 to TRBJ2-3; maybe TRBD2 (5 bases). CDR1 is GTSNPN and CDR2 is SVGIG in the germline V gene (reference sequence). This CDR3 comprises 13 residues. Trimming left V 4 bases short and J 0 bases short, with 8 bases between. The CDR3 reads CAWTRGSTDTQYF. For the CDR3, the DNA is TGTGCCTGGACTAGAGGGAGCACAGATACGCAGTATTTT. The full variable domain, in which reference TRBV30 and TRBJ2-3 provide the parts outside the CDR3, is SQTIHQWPATLVQPVGSPLSLECTVEGTSNPNLYWYRQAAGRGLQLLFYSVGIGQISSEVPQNLSASRPQDRQFILSSKKLLLSDSGFYLCAWTRGSTDTQYFGPGTRLTVL.

Details on this clone: This CDR3 is also generated by other DNA sequences in the sample. The chain is built from TRBV5-1 and TRBJ2-7; 11 bases agree with TRBD2. Germline values: CDR1 SGHRS, CDR2 YFSETQ. This CDR3 is built from 13 residues. Trimming cost V 7 bases and J 4 bases; bases outside gene matches: 4. Here the CDR3 reads CASAGTSGYEQYF. CDR3 nucleotides: TGCGCCAGCGCCGGGACTAGCGGATACGAGCAGTACTTC.

The chain joins TRBV5-3 to TRBJ2-7; D is perhaps TRBD2 (6 bases). TRBV5-3 is reported as an ORF; its role is uncertain. With 4 bases removed from V and 2 bases from J, the gap between germline ends came to 13 bases. This CDR3 contains 14 residues. The CDR3 nucleotides read TGTGCCAGAAGCAACCGGGACTTTACCTACGAGCAGTACTTC. Translated, it gives CARSNRDFTYEQYF.

The CDR3 DNA follows: TGTGCCAGCAGTATACTAGCGGGGTACTACGAGCAGTACTTC. Translated, it gives CASSILAGYYEQYF. The V gene is TRBV7-8, the J gene TRBJ2-7; 10 bases align to TRBD2. The J segment lost 3 bases and the V segment lost 6 bases, leaving 5 bases of the junction unmatched. The CDR3 runs 14 residues. Germline CDR1 SGHVS, CDR2 FQNEAQ.

V is TRBV21-1 and J is TRBJ2-1; the D call of TRBD1 is as the table states it, not checked on the DNA. TRBV21-1 is a listed pseudogene. This CDR3 is built from 14 residues. CDR3 nucleotide sequence: TGTGCCAGCAGAAGGGGGAGTTTTTACAATGAGCAGTTCTTC. Translation: CASRRGSFYNEQFF.

The CDR3 reads CASSAWTSTDTQYF. The CDR3 bases are TGTGCCAGCAGTGCCTGGACTAGCACAGATACGCAGTATTTT. The genes are TRBV27 and TRBJ2-3; D is perhaps TRBD2 (5 bases). CDR3 length: 14 residues. Germline V gene lookup returns CDR1 MNHEY and CDR2 SMNVEV (reference sequence). The germline V and J ends were trimmed by 5 bases and 0 bases, with 9 bases remaining between them.

The chain couples TRBV5-5 to TRBJ1-1; D gene uncertain. Per germline, CDR1 SGHKS and CDR2 YYEKEE (reference sequence). The CDR3 runs 12 residues. Trimming stripped 7 bases from V and 3 bases from J, with 10 bases between. The CDR3 sequence: CASSAGDTEAFF. CDR3 sequence (DNA): TGTGCCAGCTCGGCCGGAGACACTGAAGCTTTCTTT.

J is TRBJ2-7 and V is TRBV4-3, with D possibly matching TRBD2 (6 bases). The CDR3 is 14 amino acids. Trimming pared 2 bases from V and 3 bases from J, leaving 11 bases between. From germline, CDR1 is LGHNA and CDR2 YSLEER. CDR3 nucleotides: TGCGCCAGCAGCCAACTGGGGGGAGACTACGAGCAGTACTTC. Its translation: CASSQLGGDYEQYF.

The chain recombines TRBV4-1 with TRBJ1-5; D ambiguous. V was shortened by 0 bases and J by 0 bases, with 6 bases between the two germline ends. CDR1 is MGHRA, CDR2 YSYEKL, per germline. The CDR3 has 15 amino acids. This CDR3 reads CASSQEGYSNQPQHF. The CDR3 bases are TGCGCCAGCAGCCAAGAGGGCTATAGCAATCAGCCCCAGCATTTT.

This clone was recorded once. The V gene is TRBV29-1, the J gene TRBJ2-5; 7 bases are shared with TRBD1. Germline trimming cut 7 bases from V and 3 bases from J; bases unmatched to any gene: 5. The CDR3 runs to 12 residues. Germline CDR1 SQVTM, CDR2 ANQGSEA. CDR3 nucleotides: TGCAGCGCCGGCGACAGGGAAGAGACCCAGTACTTC. Its translation is CSAGDREETQYF.

V usage is TRBV25-1 and J usage is TRBJ1-1; 9 nucleotides match TRBD1. Per germline, CDR1 MGHDK and CDR2 SYGVNS. V gave up 5 bases and J gave up 4 bases; unmatched junction bases: 8. The CDR3 loop spans 15 amino acids. CDR3 in amino acids: CASSFLRDRVTEAFF. The CDR3 DNA sequence: TGTGCCAGCAGTTTTCTTCGGGACAGGGTCACTGAAGCTTTCTTT.

The rearrangement uses TRBV10-3 and TRBJ2-1; 8 bases line up with TRBD2. The CDR3 runs 17 residues. Germline-derived CDR1 and CDR2 are ENHRY and SYGVKD. Trimming cost V 6 bases and J 9 bases; bases outside gene matches: 19. The chain's CDR3 is CAISEDSGNIGLGEQFF. The CDR3 DNA is TGTGCCATCAGCGAAGATAGCGGGAATATAGGGTTAGGTGAGCAGTTCTTC.

The chain combines TRBV6-6 with TRBJ1-5; TRBD1 agrees at 8 bases. V lost 8 bases to trimming and J lost 5 bases; unmatched junction nucleotides: 8. Germline V gene lookup returns CDR1 MNHNY and CDR2 SVGAGI (reference sequence). The CDR3 runs to 14 residues. CDR3 sequence reads: CASRDRGNDQPQHF. The CDR3, as DNA: TGTGCCAGCCGAGACAGGGGAAACGATCAGCCCCAGCATTTT.

This clone showed up just once. This chain uses TRBV28 with TRBJ2-7; a possible D gene is TRBD2 (5 bases). CDR3 length equals 14 residues. Germline CDR1 MDHEN, CDR2 SYDVKM. Trimming took 6 bases from V and 0 from J, leaving 12 bases between them. For the CDR3, the DNA is TGTGCCAGCAGCCTAAGAGGACTCTCCTACGAGCAGTACTTC. This encodes CASSLRGLSYEQYF.

This rearrangement joins TRBV19 to TRBJ2-7; TRBD1 matches at 8 bases. Germline CDR1 reads LNHDA; CDR2 reads SQIVND (reference sequence). V was pared by 5 bases and J by 2 bases, with 8 bases of the junction left unmatched. The CDR3 is made up of 15 amino acids. This chain's CDR3 is CASSLNRGITYEQYF. CDR3 DNA: TGTGCCAGTAGTCTTAACAGGGGGATTACCTACGAGCAGTACTTC.

This clone was counted once. The V gene is TRBV6-6, the J gene TRBJ1-2; D is unresolved. The CDR3 covers 14 residues. V lost 2 bases, J lost 5 bases, and 12 bases lay in between. Germline assignment: CDR1 MNHNY and CDR2 SVGAGI (reference sequence). The CDR3 coding sequence is TGTGCCAGCAGTTACGACTCGGAGGATTATGGCTACACCTTC. It yields the protein CASSYDSEDYGYTF.

J is TRBJ2-3 and V is TRBV27; TRBD1 matches at 9 bases. V shed 4 bases, J shed 4 bases, and the junction held 6 bases outside the gene matches. CDR3 length equals 15 residues. Germline CDR1 and CDR2: MNHEY and SMNVEV (reference sequence). The CDR3 sequence is CASSWWTGEADTQYF. CDR3 coding DNA: TGTGCCAGCAGTTGGTGGACAGGGGAGGCAGATACGCAGTATTTT.

The chain has TRBV9 and TRBJ2-1; no clear D gene. V lost 4 bases to trimming and J lost 5 bases, with 7 bases between them. Germline-derived CDR1 and CDR2 are SGDLS and YYNGEE. This CDR3 is 12 amino acids long. CDR3 in DNA: TGTGCCAGCAGCCCCACTGACAATGAGCAGTTCTTC. Encoded protein: CASSPTDNEQFF.

DNA of the CDR3: TGTGCCAGTAGAGGGCCAGCGGGATCAGATACGCAGTATTTT. This translates into CASRGPAGSDTQYF. This chain joins TRBV19 and TRBJ2-3; 7 nucleotides agree with TRBD2. The germline V gene encodes CDR1 LNHDA and CDR2 SQIVND (reference sequence). The CDR3 runs to 14 residues. The junction had 7 bases not matched to a gene; V was cut back by 6 bases and J by 4 bases.

V is TRBV30 and J is TRBJ1-4; 10 bases align to TRBD1. J lost 5 bases, V lost 7 bases, and 10 bases had no gene match. This CDR3 is built from 15 residues. Germline V gene data show CDR1 as GTSNPN and CDR2 as SVGIG (reference sequence). CDR3 loop: CAYKLTGGLNEKLFF. CDR3 nucleotides: TGTGCCTATAAACTGACAGGGGGCCTAAATGAAAAACTGTTTTTT.

This chain connects TRBV21-1 to TRBJ2-1; the table's D call, TRBD1, was not checked against the DNA. TRBV21-1 is termed a pseudogene. This CDR3 has 15 amino acids. The CDR3, as DNA: TGTGCCAGCAGCCGGAGGGCAGGGGGTTACAATGAGCAGTTCTTC. Its translation is CASSRRAGGYNEQFF.

The rearrangement links TRBV10-3 to TRBJ1-2; D uncertain. Per germline, CDR1 ENHRY and CDR2 SYGVKD. Trimming removed 0 bases at V and 6 bases at J, with 8 bases between. CDR3 length equals 13 residues. CDR3 sequence (DNA): TGTGCCATCAGTGAGTCATCGGAGGATGGCTACACCTTC. Its protein is CAISESSEDGYTF.

The chain recombines TRBV29-1 with TRBJ2-1; D is ambiguous. Per the germline V gene, CDR1 is SQVTM and CDR2 is ANQGSEA. The CDR3 is 10 amino acids. Trimming shortened V by 6 bases and J by 4 bases, and 4 bases separated the two germline ends. CDR3 region: CSVKYNEQFF. DNA for the CDR3: TGCAGCGTCAAATACAATGAGCAGTTCTTC.

This sequence joins TRBV9 and TRBJ2-2, with D maybe TRBD2 (5 bases). Germline V lookup: CDR1 SGDLS, CDR2 YYNGEE. V lost 3 bases, J lost 6 bases, and 15 bases lay in between. The CDR3 totals 15 residues. In DNA form, the CDR3 reads TGTGCCAGCAGCGGGGAGATTGGTTATTCCGGGGAGCTGTTTTTT. Translated: CASSGEIGYSGELFF.

This chain uses TRBV6-5 with TRBJ2-7, with D perhaps matching TRBD1 (6 bases). V dropped 0 bases and J dropped 5 bases, with 11 bases sitting between them. Germline CDR1 is MNHEY and CDR2 is SVGAGI. The CDR3 has 14 residues. The CDR3 is CASSYSWSGDEQYF. The CDR3 nucleotides read TGTGCCAGCAGTTACTCATGGTCAGGGGACGAGCAGTACTTC.

This chain joins TRBV19 and TRBJ1-5; 8 bases map to TRBD1. V lost 2 bases to trimming and J lost 0 bases; unmatched junction nucleotides: 3. The CDR3 runs to 16 residues. Germline V gene data show CDR1 as LNHDA and CDR2 as SQIVND (reference sequence). CDR3 protein: CASSIQGAYSNQPQHF. The CDR3 region has the DNA TGTGCCAGTAGTATACAGGGGGCCTATAGCAATCAGCCCCAGCATTTT.

This chain uses TRBV14 with TRBJ1-2; TRBD1 matches at 10 bases. The CDR3 runs to 13 residues. Germline V gene lookup returns CDR1 SGHDN and CDR2 FVKESK. Trimming cost V 3 bases and J 8 bases; bases outside gene matches: 3. The CDR3 DNA sequence: TGTGCCAGCAGCCATGGGACAGGGGAAGGCTACACCTTC. Amino acid sequence: CASSHGTGEGYTF.

This sequence joins TRBV5-4 and TRBJ2-5; no clear D. V lost 2 bases and J 5 bases, leaving 4 bases between the germline ends. This CDR3 is 11 amino acids long. Germline CDR1 SGHNT, CDR2 YYREEE (reference sequence). CDR3 residues: CASSFSETQYF. The CDR3 DNA sequence: TGTGCCAGCAGCTTTTCGGAGACCCAGTACTTC.

The rearrangement uses TRBV9 and TRBJ1-2; TRBD1 is a possible D gene (6 bases). The CDR3 runs to 16 residues. Looked up from germline, CDR1 is SGDLS and CDR2 is YYNGEE. V gave up 4 bases and J gave up 0 bases, with 16 bases separating them. In nucleotides, the CDR3 is TGTGCCAGCAGCCCACCACCAGGGGCGGCTAACTATGGCTACACCTTC. This codes for CASSPPPGAANYGYTF.

This chain joins TRBV4-3 and TRBJ2-7; 8 bases are a match to TRBD1. The V and J ends lost 0 bases and 5 bases, in that order; junction bases with no gene match: 6. The germline V gene has CDR1 LGHNA and CDR2 YSLEER. This CDR3 is built from 15 residues. In nucleotides, the CDR3 is TGCGCCAGCAGCCAAGAAAGTGACAGGGGCAACGAGCAGTACTTC. This gives the protein CASSQESDRGNEQYF.